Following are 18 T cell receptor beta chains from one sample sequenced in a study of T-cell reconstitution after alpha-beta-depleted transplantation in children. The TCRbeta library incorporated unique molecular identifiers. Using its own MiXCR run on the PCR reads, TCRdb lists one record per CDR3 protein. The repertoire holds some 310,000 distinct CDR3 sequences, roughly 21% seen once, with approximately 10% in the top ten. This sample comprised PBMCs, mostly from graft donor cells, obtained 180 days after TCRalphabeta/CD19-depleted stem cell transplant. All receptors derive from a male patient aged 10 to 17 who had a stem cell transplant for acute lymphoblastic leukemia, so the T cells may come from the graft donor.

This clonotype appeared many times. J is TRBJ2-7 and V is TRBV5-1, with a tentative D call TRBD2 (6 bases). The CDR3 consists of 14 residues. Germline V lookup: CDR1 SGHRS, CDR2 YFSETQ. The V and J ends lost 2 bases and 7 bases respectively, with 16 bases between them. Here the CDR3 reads CASSFRGRNLEQYF. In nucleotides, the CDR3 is TGCGCCAGCAGCTTCCGGGGGAGAAACCTGGAGCAGTACTTC.

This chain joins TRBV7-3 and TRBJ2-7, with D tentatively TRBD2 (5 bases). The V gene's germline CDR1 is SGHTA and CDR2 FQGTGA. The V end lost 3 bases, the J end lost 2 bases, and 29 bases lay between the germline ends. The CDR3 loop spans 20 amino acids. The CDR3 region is CASSFPGGPLLIGLTYEQYF. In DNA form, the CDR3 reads TGTGCCAGCAGCTTTCCCGGAGGACCTCTGTTAATCGGCTTAACCTACGAGCAGTACTTC.

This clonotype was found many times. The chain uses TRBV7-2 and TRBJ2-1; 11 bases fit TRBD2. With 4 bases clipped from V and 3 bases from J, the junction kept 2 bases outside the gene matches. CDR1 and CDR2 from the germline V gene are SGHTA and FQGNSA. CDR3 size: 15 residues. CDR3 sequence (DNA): TGTGCCAGCAGCTCTCTAGCGGGAGGCTACAATGAGCAGTTCTTC. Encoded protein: CASSSLAGGYNEQFF. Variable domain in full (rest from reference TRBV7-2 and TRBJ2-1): GAGVSQSPSNKVTEKGKDVELRCDPISGHTALYWYRQSLGQGLEFLIYFQGNSAPDKSGLPSDRFSAERTGGSVSTLTIQRTQQEDSAVYLCASSSLAGGYNEQFFGPGTRLTVL.

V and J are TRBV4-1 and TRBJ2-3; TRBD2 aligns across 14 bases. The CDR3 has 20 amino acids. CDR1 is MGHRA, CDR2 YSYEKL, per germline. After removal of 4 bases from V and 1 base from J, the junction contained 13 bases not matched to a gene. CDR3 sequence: CASSRFPGLAGEDGTDTQYF. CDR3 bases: TGCGCCAGCAGCCGATTCCCGGGACTAGCGGGAGAGGATGGCACAGATACGCAGTATTTT.

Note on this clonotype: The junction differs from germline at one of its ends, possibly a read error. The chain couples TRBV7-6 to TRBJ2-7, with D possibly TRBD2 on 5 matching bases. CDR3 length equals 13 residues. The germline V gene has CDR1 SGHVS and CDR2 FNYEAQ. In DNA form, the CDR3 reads TGTGCCAGCAGCTTAGTTCTAGCATCCGAGCAGTCCTTC. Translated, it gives CASSLVLASEQSF.

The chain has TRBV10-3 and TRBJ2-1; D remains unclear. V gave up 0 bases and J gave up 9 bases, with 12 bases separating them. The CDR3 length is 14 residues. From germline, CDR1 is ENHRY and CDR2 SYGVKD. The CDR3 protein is CAISESYLRIEQFF. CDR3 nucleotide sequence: TGTGCCATCAGTGAGTCATACCTTAGGATTGAGCAGTTCTTC.

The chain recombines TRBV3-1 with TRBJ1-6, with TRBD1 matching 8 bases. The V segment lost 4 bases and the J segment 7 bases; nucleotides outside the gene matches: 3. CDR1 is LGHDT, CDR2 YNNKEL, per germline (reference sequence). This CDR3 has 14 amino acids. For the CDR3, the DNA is TGTGCCAGCAGCCGGACAGGGCAAAATTCACCCCTCCACTTT. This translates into CASSRTGQNSPLHF.

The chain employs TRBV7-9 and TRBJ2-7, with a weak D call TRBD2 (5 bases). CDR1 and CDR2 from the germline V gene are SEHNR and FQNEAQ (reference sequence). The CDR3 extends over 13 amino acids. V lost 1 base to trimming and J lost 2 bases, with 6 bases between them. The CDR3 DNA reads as TGTGCCAGCAGCTTAGGGGAGCCCTACGAGCAGTACTTC. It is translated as CASSLGEPYEQYF.

CDR3 nucleotide sequence: TGTGCCAGCAGTCCCCCTATGGCAGACCAAGAGACCCAGTACTTC. Encoded protein: CASSPPMADQETQYF. The chain uses TRBV27 and TRBJ2-5; D unclear. Germline lookup yields CDR1 MNHEY and CDR2 SMNVEV (reference sequence). V was shortened by 5 bases and J by 0 bases, with 13 bases between the two germline ends. The CDR3 is 15 amino acids.

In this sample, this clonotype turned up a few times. DNA of the CDR3: TGTGCTAGTGGTTTGGGGGATACACCCAGGGGGGAGCAGTTCTTC. Protein: CASGLGDTPRGEQFF. The chain combines TRBV12-5 with TRBJ2-1; TRBD1 agrees at 7 bases. Germline V gene lookup returns CDR1 LGHNT and CDR2 FRNRAP. The junction had 10 bases not matched to a gene; V was cut back by 1 base and J by 10 bases. The CDR3 length is 15 residues.

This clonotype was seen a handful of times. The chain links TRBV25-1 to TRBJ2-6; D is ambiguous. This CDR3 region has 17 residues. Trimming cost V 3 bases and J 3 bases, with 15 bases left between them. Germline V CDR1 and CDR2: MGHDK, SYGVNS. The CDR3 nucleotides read TGTGCCAGCAGTGACCCCACTGGAGTGTATGGGGCCAACGTCCTGACTTTC. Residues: CASSDPTGVYGANVLTF.

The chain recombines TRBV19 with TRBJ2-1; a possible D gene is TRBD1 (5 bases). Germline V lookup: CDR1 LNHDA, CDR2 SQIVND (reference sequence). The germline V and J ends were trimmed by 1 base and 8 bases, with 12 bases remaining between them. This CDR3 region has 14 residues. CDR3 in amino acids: CASSIAPAGHEQFF. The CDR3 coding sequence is TGTGCCAGTAGTATAGCCCCAGCAGGGCATGAGCAGTTCTTC.

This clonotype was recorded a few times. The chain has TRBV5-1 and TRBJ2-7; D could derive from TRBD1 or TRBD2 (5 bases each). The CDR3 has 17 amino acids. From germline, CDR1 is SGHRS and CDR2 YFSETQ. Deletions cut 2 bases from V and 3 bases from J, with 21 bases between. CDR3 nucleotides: TGCGCCAGCAGCTTAGACGGATCTCCGGGACGAGGCTACGAGCAGTACTTC. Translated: CASSLDGSPGRGYEQYF. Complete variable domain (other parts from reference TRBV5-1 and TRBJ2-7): KAGVTQTPRYLIKTRGQQVTLSCSPISGHRSVSWYQQTPGQGLQFLFEYFSETQRNKGNFPGRFSGRQFSNSRSEMNVSTLELGDSALYLCASSLDGSPGRGYEQYFGPGTRLTVT.

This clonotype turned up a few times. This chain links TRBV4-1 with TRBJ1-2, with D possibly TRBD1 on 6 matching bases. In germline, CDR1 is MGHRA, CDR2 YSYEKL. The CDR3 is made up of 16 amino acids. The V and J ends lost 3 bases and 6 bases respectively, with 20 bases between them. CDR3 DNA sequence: TGCGCCAGCAGCCAGACCCAAGGGGGGGGGCGTCATGGCTACACCTTC. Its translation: CASSQTQGGGRHGYTF.

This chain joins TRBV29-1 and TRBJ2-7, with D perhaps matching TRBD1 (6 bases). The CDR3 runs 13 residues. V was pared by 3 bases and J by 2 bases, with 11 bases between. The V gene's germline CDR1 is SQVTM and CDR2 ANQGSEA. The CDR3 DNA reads TGCAGCGTTGATTTAGGACAGACCTACGAGCAGTACTTC. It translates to CSVDLGQTYEQYF.

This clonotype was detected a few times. For the CDR3, the DNA is TGCGCCAGCAGCTTGGAGCTAGCGGGGGGAGAGACCCAGTACTTC. Translation gives CASSLELAGGETQYF. This sequence joins TRBV5-1 and TRBJ2-5; TRBD2 matches at 11 bases. CDR1 is SGHRS and CDR2 is YFSETQ in the germline V gene. V gave up 0 bases and J gave up 4 bases; unmatched junction bases: 2. The length of the CDR3 is 15 residues.

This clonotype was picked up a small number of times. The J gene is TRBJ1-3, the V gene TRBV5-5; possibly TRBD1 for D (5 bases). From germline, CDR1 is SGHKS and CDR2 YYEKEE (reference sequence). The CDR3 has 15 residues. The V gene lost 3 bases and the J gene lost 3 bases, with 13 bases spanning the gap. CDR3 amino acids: CASSSGLGFGNTIYF. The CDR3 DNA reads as TGTGCCAGCAGCTCAGGGTTAGGCTTTGGAAACACCATATATTTT.

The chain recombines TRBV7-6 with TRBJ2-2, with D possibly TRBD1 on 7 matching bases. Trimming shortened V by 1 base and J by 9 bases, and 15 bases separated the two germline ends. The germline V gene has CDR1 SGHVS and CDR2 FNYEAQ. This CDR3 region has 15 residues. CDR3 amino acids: CASSLGQGGIRELFF. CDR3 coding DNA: TGTGCCAGCAGCTTAGGGCAGGGGGGCATCCGGGAGCTGTTTTTT.